These T cell receptor beta chains were read from a single sample in a study of cytomegalovirus exposure and HLA in healthy donors. Clones were sequenced by immunoSEQ multiplex PCR, and TCRdb holds only the in-frame ones, with some missing. This table has 85,000 to 120,000 clones, 60% to 85% appearing once. Sequencing used PBMCs. All receptors derive from a male donor in good health and CMV-seropositive. Each CDR3 is given with its conserved first and last residue. Each record gives: D gene, V gene, clone size, J gene, CDR3 protein, CDR3 DNA. A D gene is named only where the DNA matches it firmly. Size is omitted from some rows. Given values are once, few, many or a class for expanded clones.

>TRBD2|TRBV29-1|-|TRBJ2-7
CSVAGLAGGFTYEQYF
TGCAGCGTCGCGGGACTAGCGGGGGGCTTTACCTACGAGCAGTACTTC
>-|TRBV5-4|-|TRBJ1-2
CASSWVARGGYTF
TGTGCCAGCAGCTGGGTGGCCAGGGGAGGCTACACCTTC
>-|TRBV19|-|TRBJ2-1
CASSISPPAGEQFF
TGTGCCAGTAGTATATCACCCCCAGCAGGTGAGCAGTTCTTC
>TRBD2|TRBV5-4|-|TRBJ2-2
CASSSSGRATGELFF
TGTGCCAGCAGCTCCAGCGGGAGGGCCACCGGGGAGCTGTTTTTT
>-|TRBV5-4|once|TRBJ1-2
CASTGGTFDGYTF
TGTGCCAGCACCGGCGGGACTTTCGATGGCTACACCTTC
>-|TRBV4-1|-|TRBJ2-7
CASSLQTGAYEQYF
TGCGCCAGCAGTCTCCAGACAGGAGCCTACGAGCAGTACTTC
>TRBD1|TRBV5-6|-|TRBJ1-1
CASSFERGRISTEAFF
TGTGCCAGCAGCTTCGAGAGGGGGCGTATCTCCACTGAAGCTTTCTTT
>-|TRBV7-2|-|TRBJ1-4
CASSLRAGPTNEKLFF
TGTGCCAGCAGCTTAAGGGCGGGTCCAACTAATGAAAAACTGTTTTTT
>TRBD2|TRBV4-2|-|TRBJ2-3
CASSPRLAGNTDTQYF
TGTGCCAGCAGCCCCCGACTAGCGGGGAACACAGATACGCAGTATTTT
>TRBD2|TRBV27|-|TRBJ2-7
CASSRLAGTYEQYF
TGTGCCAGCAGCAGACTAGCGGGGACCTACGAGCAGTACTTC
>TRBD1|TRBV4-2|-|TRBJ1-5
CASSQRDRDNQPQHF
TGTGCCAGCAGCCAACGGGACAGGGACAATCAGCCCCAGCATTTT
>-|TRBV7-2|-|TRBJ1-2
CASSSRGQIYGYTF
TGTGCCAGCAGCTCGCGTGGACAGATCTATGGCTACACCTTC
>-|TRBV6-1|-|TRBJ2-7
CASGAGAVKQYF
TGTGCCAGCGGGGCGGGGGCGGTAAAGCAGTACTTC
>-|TRBV7-2|-|TRBJ1-2
CASSFGLGAEGYTF
TGTGCCAGCAGCTTTGGTCTGGGGGCGGAAGGCTACACCTTC
>-|TRBV7-3|medium-sized|TRBJ2-5
CASSLTVQETQYF
TGTGCCAGCAGCTTAACCGTTCAAGAGACCCAGTACTTC
>TRBD1|TRBV2|-|TRBJ1-1
CAIPGQGVETEAFF
TGTGCCATCCCGGGACAGGGAGTAGAAACTGAAGCTTTCTTT
>-|TRBV11-2|-|TRBJ1-5
CASSLVAGPNQPQHF
TGTGCCAGCAGCTTAGTTGCGGGCCCCAATCAGCCCCAGCATTTT
>-|TRBV18|once|TRBJ2-6
CASSPLPGESSGANVLTF
TGTGCCAGCTCACCACTTCCAGGGGAGTCATCTGGGGCCAACGTCCTGACTTTC
>-|TRBV19|-|TRBJ1-5
CASSITASRNQPQHF
TGTGCCAGTAGTATTACAGCCTCTCGAAATCAGCCCCAGCATTTT
>-|TRBV18|few|TRBJ1-4
CASSQNAGFGNEKLFF
TGTGCCAGCTCACAAAACGCGGGGTTCGGGAATGAAAAACTGTTTTTT
>TRBD2|TRBV5-6|-|TRBJ2-1
CASSLGLAGGPPQFF
TGTGCCAGCAGCTTGGGGCTAGCGGGAGGGCCTCCGCAGTTCTTC
>TRBD2|TRBV27|-|TRBJ2-1
CASSSLLADSYNEQFF
TGTGCCAGCAGCTCCCTACTAGCGGACTCCTACAATGAGCAGTTCTTC
>-|TRBV19|-|TRBJ1-5
CASSNRANQPQHF
TGTGCCAGTAGTAACAGGGCCAATCAGCCCCAGCATTTT
>TRBD2|TRBV27|-|TRBJ2-1
CASSTGTRRFF
TGTGCCAGCAGTACCGGGACTAGGCGGTTCTTC
>-|TRBV7-2|-|TRBJ1-5
CASSWGHNSNQPQHF
TGTGCCAGCAGCTGGGGACACAATAGCAATCAGCCCCAGCATTTT
>TRBD2|TRBV7-9|-|TRBJ2-7
CASSRFLAASYEQYF
TGTGCCAGCAGCCGGTTCCTAGCGGCATCCTACGAGCAGTACTTC
>-|TRBV15|-|TRBJ2-7
CATSSPRRGQSYEQYF
TGTGCCACCAGCTCCCCCCGGAGGGGACAGTCCTACGAGCAGTACTTC
>-|TRBV15|-|TRBJ1-2
CATSRDSGDYGYPF
TGTGCCACCAGCAGAGATTCCGGGGACTATGGCTACCCCTTC
>-|TRBV27|few|TRBJ1-2
CASRSRSGNYGYTF
TGTGCCAGCAGATCCCGTTCAGGCAACTATGGCTACACCTTC
>TRBD1|TRBV5-1|-|TRBJ2-7
CASSLGTGAYEQYF
TGCGCCAGCAGCTTGGGGACAGGGGCCTACGAGCAGTACTTC
>-|TRBV7-2|-|TRBJ1-4
CASSSYRATNEKLFF
TGTGCCAGCAGCTCCTACAGAGCAACTAATGAAAAACTGTTTTTT
>TRBD2|TRBV29-1|-|TRBJ2-5
CSGRLADGTQYF
TGCAGCGGACGACTAGCGGATGGGACCCAGTACTTC
>TRBD1|TRBV28|-|TRBJ2-7
CASSFGDRAYEQYF
TGTGCCAGCAGTTTTGGGGACAGGGCCTACGAGCAGTACTTC
>-|TRBV28|-|TRBJ1-1
CASRTRRRGATEAFF
TGTGCCAGCAGGACCCGCAGGCGTGGTGCCACTGAAGCTTTCTTT
>TRBD1|TRBV2|-|TRBJ2-1
CASSETRTGNNEQFF
TGTGCCAGCAGCGAGACACGGACAGGGAACAATGAGCAGTTCTTC
>-|TRBV5-5|-|TRBJ2-3
CASSLEASADTQYF
TGTGCCAGCAGCTTGGAAGCTAGTGCAGATACGCAGTATTTT
>TRBD2|TRBV4-2|-|TRBJ2-2
CASSRGTSGSLYPGELFF
TGTGCCAGCAGCCGAGGGACTAGCGGGAGTTTGTACCCCGGGGAGCTGTTTTTT
>TRBD1|TRBV6-5|-|TRBJ2-7
CASSRRDRVYEQYF
TGTGCCAGCAGTCGCCGGGACAGGGTCTACGAGCAGTACTTC
>TRBD2|TRBV30|few|TRBJ2-3
CAWRILGLAGGSDTQYF
TGTGCCTGGAGGATACTCGGACTAGCGGGAGGTTCGGATACGCAGTATTTT
>TRBD1|TRBV6-4|few|TRBJ2-2
CASSGTGDNTGELFF
TGTGCCAGCAGTGGGACAGGGGACAACACCGGGGAGCTGTTTTTT
>-|TRBV19|few|TRBJ1-4
CASSMDSWEKLFF
TGTGCCAGTAGTATGGACAGCTGGGAAAAACTGTTTTTT